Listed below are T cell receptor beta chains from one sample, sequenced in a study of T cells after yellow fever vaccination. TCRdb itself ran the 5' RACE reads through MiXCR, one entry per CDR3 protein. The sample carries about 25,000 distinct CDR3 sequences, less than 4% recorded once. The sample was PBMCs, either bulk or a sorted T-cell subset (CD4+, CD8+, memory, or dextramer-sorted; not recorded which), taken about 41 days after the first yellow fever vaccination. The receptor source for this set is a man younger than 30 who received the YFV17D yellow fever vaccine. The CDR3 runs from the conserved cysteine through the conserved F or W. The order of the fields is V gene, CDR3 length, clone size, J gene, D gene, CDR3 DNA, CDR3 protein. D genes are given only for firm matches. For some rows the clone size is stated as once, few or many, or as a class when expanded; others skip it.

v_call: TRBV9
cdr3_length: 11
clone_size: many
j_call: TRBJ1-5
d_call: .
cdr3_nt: TGTGCCAGCAGCTTGGGGAAGCCCCAGCATTTT
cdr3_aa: CASSLGKPQHF

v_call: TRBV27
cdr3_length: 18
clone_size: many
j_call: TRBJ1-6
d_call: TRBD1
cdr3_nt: TGTGCCAGCAGTTTATTCCAACAGGGGGCGGTACGGAATTCACCCCTCCACTTT
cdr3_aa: CASSLFQQGAVRNSPLHF

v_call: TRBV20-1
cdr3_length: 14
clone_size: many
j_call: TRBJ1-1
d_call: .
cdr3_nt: TGCAGTGCTAGGAGGGGACATTTGAACACTGAAGCTTTCTTT
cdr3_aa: CSARRGHLNTEAFF

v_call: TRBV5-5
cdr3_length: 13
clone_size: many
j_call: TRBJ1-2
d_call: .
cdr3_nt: TGTGCCAGCGGGTCGGGGGCCGGTTGGGGCTACACCTTC
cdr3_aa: CASGSGAGWGYTF

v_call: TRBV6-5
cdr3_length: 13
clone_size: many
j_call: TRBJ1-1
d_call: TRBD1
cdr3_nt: TGTGCCAGCAGTTGGAGACAGGGCTTCGCGGCTTTCTTT
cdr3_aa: CASSWRQGFAAFF

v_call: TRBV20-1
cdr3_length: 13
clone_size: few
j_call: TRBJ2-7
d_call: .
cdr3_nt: TGCAGTGCTACCCGGGACCCCCGACACGAGCAGTACTTC
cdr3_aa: CSATRDPRHEQYF

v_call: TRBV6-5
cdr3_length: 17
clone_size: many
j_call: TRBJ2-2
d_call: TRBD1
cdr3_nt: TGTGCCAGCAGTTACACGCCACAGGGGCCGAACACCGGGGAGCTGTTTTTT
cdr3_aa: CASSYTPQGPNTGELFF

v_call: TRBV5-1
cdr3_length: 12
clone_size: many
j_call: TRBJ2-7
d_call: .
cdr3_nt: TGCGCCAGCAGCCTGACCGACTACGAGCAGTACTTC
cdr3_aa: CASSLTDYEQYF

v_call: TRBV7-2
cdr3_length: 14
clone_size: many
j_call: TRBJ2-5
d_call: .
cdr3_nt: TGTGCCAGCAGCTTAGTATCCGGGGGCGAGACCCAGTACTTC
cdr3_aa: CASSLVSGGETQYF

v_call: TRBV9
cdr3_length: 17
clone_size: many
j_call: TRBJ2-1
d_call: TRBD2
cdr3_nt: TGTGCCAGCAGCGTAGCCACCGGGACTAATTCTTACAATGAGCAGTTCTTC
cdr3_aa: CASSVATGTNSYNEQFF

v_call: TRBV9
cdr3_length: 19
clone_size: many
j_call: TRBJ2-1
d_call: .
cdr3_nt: TGTGCCAGCAGCGTTCTCCACCGCGCGATCCCCAGCTCCTACAATGAGCAGTTCTTC
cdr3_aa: CASSVLHRAIPSSYNEQFF

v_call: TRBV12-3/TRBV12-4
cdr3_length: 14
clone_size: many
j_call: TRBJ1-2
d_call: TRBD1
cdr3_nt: TGTGCCACCAAGGACAGGGAGGCAAACTATGGCTACACCTTC
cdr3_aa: CATKDREANYGYTF

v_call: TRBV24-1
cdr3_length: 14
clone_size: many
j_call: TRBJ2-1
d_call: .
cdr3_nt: TGTGCCACCGCCCCCGCCGGCTCCTACAATGAGCAGTTCTTC
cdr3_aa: CATAPAGSYNEQFF

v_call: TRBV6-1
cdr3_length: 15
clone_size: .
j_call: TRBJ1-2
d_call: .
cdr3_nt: TGTGCCAGCAGTCCTCGGGCGGGGTCAGGCTATGGCTACACCTTC
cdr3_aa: CASSPRAGSGYGYTF

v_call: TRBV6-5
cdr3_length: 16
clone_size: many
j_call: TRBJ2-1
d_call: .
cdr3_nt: TGTGCCAGCAGAAGGGCCTCCGGACAGGAGGGTAATGAGCAGTTCTTC
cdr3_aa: CASRRASGQEGNEQFF

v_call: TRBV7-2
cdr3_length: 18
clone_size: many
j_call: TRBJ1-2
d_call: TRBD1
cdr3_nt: TGTGCCAGCAGCTTACTTTACAGGACAGGGGGTAGGGACTATGGCTACACCTTC
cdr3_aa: CASSLLYRTGGRDYGYTF

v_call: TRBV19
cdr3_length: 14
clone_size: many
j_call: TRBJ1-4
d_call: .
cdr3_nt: TGTGCCAGTAGCCCTACAGCAACTAATGAAAAACTGTTTTTT
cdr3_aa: CASSPTATNEKLFF

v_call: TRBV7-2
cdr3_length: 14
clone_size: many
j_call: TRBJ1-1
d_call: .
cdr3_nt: TGTGCCAGCAGCATAGGGGGGGGCCACACTGAAGCTTTCTTT
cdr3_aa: CASSIGGGHTEAFF

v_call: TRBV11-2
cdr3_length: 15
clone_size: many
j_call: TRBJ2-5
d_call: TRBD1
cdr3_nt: TGTGCCAGCAGCCTTAAACCGGGACAGCAAGAGACCCAGTACTTC
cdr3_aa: CASSLKPGQQETQYF

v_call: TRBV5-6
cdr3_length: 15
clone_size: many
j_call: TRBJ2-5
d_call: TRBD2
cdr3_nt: TGTGCCAGCAGCGGACTAGCGGGGGGACAAGAGACCCAGTACTTC
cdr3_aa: CASSGLAGGQETQYF

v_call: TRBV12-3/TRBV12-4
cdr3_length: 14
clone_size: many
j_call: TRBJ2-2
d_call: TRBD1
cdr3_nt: TGTGCCGGAAACAGGGGATTGAACACCGGGGAGCTGTTTTTT
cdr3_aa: CAGNRGLNTGELFF

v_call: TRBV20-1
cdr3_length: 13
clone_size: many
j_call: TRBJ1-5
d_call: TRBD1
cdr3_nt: TGCAGTGCAAAGACAGGGGTCAATCAGCCCCAGCATTTT
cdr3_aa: CSAKTGVNQPQHF

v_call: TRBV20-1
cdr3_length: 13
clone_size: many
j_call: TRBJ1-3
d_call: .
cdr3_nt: TGCAGTGCTAGACCGCGCTCTGGAAACACCATATATTTT
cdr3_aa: CSARPRSGNTIYF

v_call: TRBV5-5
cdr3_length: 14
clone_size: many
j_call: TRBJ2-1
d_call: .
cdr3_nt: TGTGCCAGCAGCTGGGTCTCGGGACACAATGAGCAGTTCTTC
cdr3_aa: CASSWVSGHNEQFF

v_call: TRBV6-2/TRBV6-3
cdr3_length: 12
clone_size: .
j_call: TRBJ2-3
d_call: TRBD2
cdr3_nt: TGTGCCAGCACCGCGGGTAGCGGGGGTTCGGCCTTT
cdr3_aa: CASTAGSGGSAF

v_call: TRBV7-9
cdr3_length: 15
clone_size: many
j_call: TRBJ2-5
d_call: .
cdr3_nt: TGTGCCAGCAGCTTCGAGGGGCTAGGCCAAGAGACCCAGTACTTC
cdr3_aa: CASSFEGLGQETQYF

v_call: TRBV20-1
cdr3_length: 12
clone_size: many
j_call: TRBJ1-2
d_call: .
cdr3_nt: TGCAGTGCTGTTTCGGAGGGGGTTGGCTACACCTTC
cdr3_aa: CSAVSEGVGYTF

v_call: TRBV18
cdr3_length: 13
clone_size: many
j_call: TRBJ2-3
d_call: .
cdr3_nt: TGTGCCAGCTCACAGTCTAGCACAGATACGCAGTATTTT
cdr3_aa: CASSQSSTDTQYF

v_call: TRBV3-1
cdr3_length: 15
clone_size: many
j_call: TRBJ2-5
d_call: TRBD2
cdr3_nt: TGTGCCAGCGAGCCAAGACTAGCGGGGCAAGAGACCCAGTACTTC
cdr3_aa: CASEPRLAGQETQYF

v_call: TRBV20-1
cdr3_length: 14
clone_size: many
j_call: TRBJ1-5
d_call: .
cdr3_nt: TGCAGTGCCACCCAGGGTGGGGGCAATCAGCCCCAGCATTTT
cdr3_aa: CSATQGGGNQPQHF